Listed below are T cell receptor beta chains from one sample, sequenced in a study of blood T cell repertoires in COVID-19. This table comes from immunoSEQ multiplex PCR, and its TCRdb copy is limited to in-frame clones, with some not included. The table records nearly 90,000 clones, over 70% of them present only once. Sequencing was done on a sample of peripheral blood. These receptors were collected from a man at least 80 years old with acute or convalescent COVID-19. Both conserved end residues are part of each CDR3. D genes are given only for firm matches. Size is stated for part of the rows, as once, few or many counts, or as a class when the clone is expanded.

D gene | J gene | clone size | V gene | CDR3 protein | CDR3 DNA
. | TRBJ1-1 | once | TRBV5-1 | CASRADSNTEAFF | TGCGCCAGCAGGGCCGACAGTAACACTGAAGCTTTCTTT
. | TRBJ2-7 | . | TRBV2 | CASSVGPGVYEQYF | TGTGCCAGCAGTGTCGGGCCGGGAGTCTACGAGCAGTACTTC
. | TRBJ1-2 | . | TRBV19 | CASSIRGGGYTF | TGTGCCAGTAGTATACGAGGTGGCGGCTACACCTTC
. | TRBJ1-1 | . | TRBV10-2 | CASSPQGNTEAFF | TGCGCCAGCAGCCCTCAGGGAAACACTGAAGCTTTCTTT
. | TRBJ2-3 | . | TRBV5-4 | CASSLVSASTDTQYF | TGTGCCAGCAGCTTGGTTAGTGCTAGCACAGATACGCAGTATTTT
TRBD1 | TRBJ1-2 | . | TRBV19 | CASSRDRDTNYGYTF | TGTGCCAGTTCCCGGGACAGGGACACTAACTATGGCTACACCTTC
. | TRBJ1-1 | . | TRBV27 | CAGRPSEGSTEAFF | TGTGCCGGCAGGCCTTCGGAGGGGAGCACTGAAGCTTTCTTT
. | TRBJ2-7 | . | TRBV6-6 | CASSYGALAYEQYF | TGTGCCAGCAGTTACGGGGCCCTGGCCTACGAGCAGTACTTC
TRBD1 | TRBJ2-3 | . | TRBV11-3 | CASSRQGETDTQYF | TGTGCCAGCTCCCGACAGGGAGAAACAGATACGCAGTATTTT
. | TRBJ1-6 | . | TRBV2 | CASTPGEGSPLHF | TGTGCCAGCACCCCAGGGGAGGGTTCACCCCTCCACTTT
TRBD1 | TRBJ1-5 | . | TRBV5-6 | CASSSQGVSNQPQHF | TGTGCCAGCAGCTCCCAGGGGGTTAGCAATCAGCCCCAGCATTTT
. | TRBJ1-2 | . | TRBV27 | CASRARGGYTF | TGTGCCAGCAGGGCTCGCGGGGGCTACACCTTC
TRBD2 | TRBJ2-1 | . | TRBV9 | CASSVSSGSSSYNEQFF | TGTGCCAGCAGCGTTTCTAGCGGGTCGAGCTCCTACAATGAGCAGTTCTTC
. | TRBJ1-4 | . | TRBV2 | CASLRGGEKLFF | TGTGCCAGCCTTCGGGGAGGGGAAAAACTGTTTTTT
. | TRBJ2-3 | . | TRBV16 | CASSQWRADTQYF | TGTGCCAGCAGCCAATGGAGGGCCGATACGCAGTATTTT
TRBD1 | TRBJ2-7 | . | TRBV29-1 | CSVERQGPPGEQYF | TGCAGCGTTGAACGACAGGGTCCCCCAGGCGAGCAGTACTTC
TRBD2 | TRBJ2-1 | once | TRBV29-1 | CSVVLAGLNEQFF | TGCAGCGTTGTTCTAGCGGGGCTCAATGAGCAGTTCTTC
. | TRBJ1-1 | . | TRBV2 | CASSVKGIEAFF | TGTGCCAGCAGTGTCAAGGGGATCGAAGCTTTCTTT
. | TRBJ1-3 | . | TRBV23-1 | CASSQEGRVGNTIYF | TGCGCCAGCAGCCAAGAGGGGAGGGTTGGAAACACCATATATTTT
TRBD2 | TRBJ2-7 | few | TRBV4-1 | CASSQGLAASYEQYF | TGCGCCAGCAGCCAGGGACTAGCGGCATCCTACGAGCAGTACTTC
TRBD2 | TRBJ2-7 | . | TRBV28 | CASSSPGLGTYEQYF | TGTGCCAGCAGTTCCCCGGGACTAGGAACCTACGAGCAGTACTTC
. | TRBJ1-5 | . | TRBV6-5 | CASKNSALGQPQHF | TGTGCCAGCAAAAACTCGGCTTTGGGCCAGCCCCAGCATTTT
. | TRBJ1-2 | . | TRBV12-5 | CASGLGRNNYGYTF | TGTGCTAGTGGTTTGGGCAGGAACAACTATGGCTACACCTTC
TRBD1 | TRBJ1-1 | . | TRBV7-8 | CASSTRQGNTEAFF | TGTGCCAGCAGCACCAGACAGGGAAACACTGAAGCTTTCTTT
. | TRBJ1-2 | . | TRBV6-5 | CASGSSPNYGYTF | TGTGCCAGCGGGAGCTCTCCTAACTATGGCTACACCTTC
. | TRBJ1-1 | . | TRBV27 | CASRTWGGLNTEAFF | TGTGCCAGCAGAACCTGGGGGGGGCTGAACACTGAAGCTTTCTTT
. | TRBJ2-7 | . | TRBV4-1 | CASSQDFGQLYYEQYF | TGCGCCAGCAGCCAAGATTTTGGGCAGTTATACTACGAGCAGTACTTC
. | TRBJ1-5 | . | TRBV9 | CASSVISAGPQHF | TGTGCCAGCAGCGTAATCTCCGCGGGGCCCCAGCATTTT
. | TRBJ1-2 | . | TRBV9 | CASSVGGRIGYTF | TGTGCCAGCAGCGTAGGAGGGAGGATTGGCTACACCTTC
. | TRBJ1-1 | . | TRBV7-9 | CASSQQNTEAFF | TGTGCCAGCAGCCAACAAAACACTGAAGCTTTCTTT
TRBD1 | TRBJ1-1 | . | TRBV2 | CASRTGGVGTEAFF | TGTGCCAGTCGGACAGGGGGGGTGGGCACTGAAGCTTTCTTT
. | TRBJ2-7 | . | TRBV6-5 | CASSYSSQPPAYEQYF | TGTGCCAGCAGTTACTCGTCACAGCCGCCCGCCTACGAGCAGTACTTC
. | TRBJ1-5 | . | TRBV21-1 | CARARGRQPQHF | TGTGCCAGGGCCCGGGGAAGGCAGCCCCAGCATTTT
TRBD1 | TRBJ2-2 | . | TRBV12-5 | CASVMDRVNTGELFF | TGTGCTAGTGTTATGGACAGGGTTAACACCGGGGAGCTGTTTTTT
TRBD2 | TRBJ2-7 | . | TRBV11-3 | CASSPTSGSLEQYF | TGTGCCAGCAGCCCAACTAGCGGGAGCCTCGAGCAGTACTTC
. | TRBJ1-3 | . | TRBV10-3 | CAISPGQNSGNTIYF | TGTGCCATCAGCCCGGGACAAAACTCTGGAAACACCATATATTTT
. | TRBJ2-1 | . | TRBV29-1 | CSVEVLYQGRDEQFF | TGCAGCGTTGAAGTACTCTATCAGGGCAGGGATGAGCAGTTCTTC
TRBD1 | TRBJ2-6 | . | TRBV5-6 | CASSPGTVSSGANVLTF | TGTGCCAGCAGCCCCGGGACAGTAAGCTCTGGGGCCAACGTCCTGACTTTC
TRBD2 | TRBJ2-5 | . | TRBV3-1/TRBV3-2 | CASRILASETQYF | TGTGCCAGCAGAATACTAGCGAGCGAGACCCAGTACTTC
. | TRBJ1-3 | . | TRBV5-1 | CASSASSGHGNTIYF | TGCGCCAGCAGCGCCTCGTCGGGTCATGGGAACACCATATATTTT
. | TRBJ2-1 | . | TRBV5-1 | CASSFGRGVTSEQFF | TGCGCCAGCAGCTTTGGCAGGGGAGTAACGAGTGAGCAGTTCTTC
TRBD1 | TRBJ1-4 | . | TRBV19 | CATWTGTGREKLFF | TGTGCCACCTGGACCGGGACAGGGCGAGAAAAACTGTTTTTT
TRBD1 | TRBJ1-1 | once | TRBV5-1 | CASSLDRGLTLNTEAFF | TGCGCCAGCAGCTTAGACAGGGGCCTGACCTTGAACACTGAAGCTTTCTTT
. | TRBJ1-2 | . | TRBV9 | CASSVDGFIRESNYGYTF | TGTGCCAGCAGCGTCGATGGTTTTATTAGAGAATCTAACTATGGCTACACCTTC
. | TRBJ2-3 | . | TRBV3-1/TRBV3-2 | CASSRLAASTDTQYF | TGTGCCAGCAGCCGATTAGCGGCTAGCACAGATACGCAGTATTTT
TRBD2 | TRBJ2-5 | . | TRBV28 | CASSRRASGSETQYF | TGTGCCAGCTCCCGAAGGGCTAGCGGGAGTGAGACCCAGTACTTC
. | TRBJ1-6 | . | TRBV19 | CASGPGWNSPLHF | TGTGCCAGTGGTCCAGGTTGGAATTCACCCCTCCACTTT
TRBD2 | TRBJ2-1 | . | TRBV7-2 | CASSLGGRASFEQFF | TGTGCCAGCAGCTTAGGAGGGAGGGCCTCCTTTGAGCAGTTCTTC
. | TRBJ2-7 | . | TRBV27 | CASTHRDEQYF | TGTGCCAGCACACACAGGGACGAGCAGTACTTC
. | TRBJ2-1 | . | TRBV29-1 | CSVELSYEQFF | TGCAGCGTTGAGTTGAGTTATGAGCAGTTCTTC
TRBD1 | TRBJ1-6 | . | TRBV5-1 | CASSKADRDNSPLHF | TGCGCCAGCAGCAAAGCCGACAGGGACAATTCACCCCTCCACTTT
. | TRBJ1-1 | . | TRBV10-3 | CAIKSGGEGAEAFF | TGTGCCATCAAATCGGGGGGAGAAGGCGCTGAAGCTTTCTTT
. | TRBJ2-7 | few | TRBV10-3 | CAINPGSGSYEQYF | TGTGCCATCAACCCAGGGTCGGGTAGCTACGAGCAGTACTTC
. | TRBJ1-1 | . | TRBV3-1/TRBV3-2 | CASSPRTTGWAEAFF | TGTGCCAGCAGCCCCCGAACCACAGGGTGGGCTGAAGCTTTCTTT
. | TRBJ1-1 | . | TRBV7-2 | CASSPRTANTEAFF | TGTGCCAGCAGCCCAAGGACAGCGAACACTGAAGCTTTCTTT
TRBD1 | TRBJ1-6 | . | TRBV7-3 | CASSSNRGPNSPLHF | TGTGCCAGCAGCTCAAACAGGGGGCCCAATTCACCCCTCCACTTT
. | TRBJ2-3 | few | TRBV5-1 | CASGLRSDTQYF | TGCGCCAGTGGCTTGCGGTCAGATACGCAGTATTTT